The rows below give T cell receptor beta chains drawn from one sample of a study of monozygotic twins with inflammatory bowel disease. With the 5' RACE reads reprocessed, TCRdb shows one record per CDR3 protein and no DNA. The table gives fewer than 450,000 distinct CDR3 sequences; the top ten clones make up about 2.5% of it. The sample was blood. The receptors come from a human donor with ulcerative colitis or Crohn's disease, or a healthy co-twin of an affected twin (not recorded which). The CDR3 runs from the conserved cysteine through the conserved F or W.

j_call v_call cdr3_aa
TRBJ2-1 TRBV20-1 CSVRGQGGDNEQFF
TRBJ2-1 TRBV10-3 CAIRGTSEYNEQFF
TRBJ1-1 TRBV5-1 CASSPGTAGTGNTEAFF
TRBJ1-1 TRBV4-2 CASSLDAGGGTEAFF
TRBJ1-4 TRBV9 CASSVSPDTTNEKLFF
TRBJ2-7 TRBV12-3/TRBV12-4 CASSRRQGRYEQYF
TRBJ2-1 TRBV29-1 CSVDRGSSYNEQFF
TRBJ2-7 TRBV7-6 CASSLAGPSYEQYF
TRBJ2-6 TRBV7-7 CASRPGQGASGANVLTF
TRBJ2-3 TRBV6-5 CASSYTTGTSTDTQYF
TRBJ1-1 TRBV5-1 CASSPQRPDTEAFF
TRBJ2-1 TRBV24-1 CATSDSGRDRNEQFF
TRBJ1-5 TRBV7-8 CASSLWTGWGNQPQHF
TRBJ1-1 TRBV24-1 CATSKTTVNTEAFF
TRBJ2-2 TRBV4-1 CASSPIMGTGRTGELFF
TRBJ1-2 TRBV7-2 CASTVRQGNGYTF
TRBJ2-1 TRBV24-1 CATSDRGPGYNEQFF
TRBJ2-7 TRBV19 CASSIFGGAGSYEQYF
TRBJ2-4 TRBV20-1 CSAWVTGTENIQYF
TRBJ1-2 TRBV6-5 CASRPNRGYGYTF
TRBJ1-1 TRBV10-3 CAISEPDRGYMNTEAFF
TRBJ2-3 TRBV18 CASSRDRPSTDTQYF
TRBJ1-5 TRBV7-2 CASSFRQGEQPQHF
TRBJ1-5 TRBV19 CASSFGRRDINQPQHF
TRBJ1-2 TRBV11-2 CASSLESGSPVAHYGYTF
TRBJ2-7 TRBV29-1 CSVARLDGYEQYF
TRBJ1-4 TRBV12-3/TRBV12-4 CASSGLGGGEKLFF